This T cell receptor (beta chain) was sequenced in a study of cytomegalovirus exposure and HLA in healthy donors. Overall study context: Across a few hundred genotyped donors, about 86% landed in the Caucasian-associated ancestry cluster.

Use of 60 Vbeta and 13 Jbeta primers characterized the PCR. The method was immunoSEQ multiplex PCR; TCRdb's version includes in-frame clones alone and lacks a portion of them. This table has about 160,000 clones, 75% to 90% appearing once. This TCR derives from a woman between 18 and 30 years old in good health and CMV-seronegative. Sequencing was performed on PBMCs.

The CDR3 DNA reads TGTGCCAGCAGTCCCCCGACAAGGAACTATGGCTACACCTTC. Protein: CASSPPTRNYGYTF. The chain links TRBV28 to TRBJ1-2; no clear D gene. V lost 5 bases and J 2 bases, leaving 12 bases between the germline ends. Germline V gene sequence: CDR1 MDHEN, CDR2 SYDVKM. The CDR3 covers 14 residues.